Shown below are 14 T cell receptor beta chains from a single sample sequenced in a study of blood T cell repertoires in COVID-19. Assay: immunoSEQ multiplex PCR; the TCRdb copy retains only in-frame clones and omits some. The table shows 100,000 to 150,000 clones, with about 91% occurring only once. The material sequenced was peripheral blood. These receptors were taken from a man aged 45-60 years with acute or convalescent COVID-19.

V gene TRBV11-3 combines with J gene TRBJ2-1, with D perhaps TRBD2 (5 bases). Germline CDR1 is SGHNT and CDR2 is YENEEA. The ends were cut back, 4 bases at V and 6 bases at J, with 10 bases in the middle. The CDR3 spans 13 residues. The CDR3 here is CASSSGVGNEQFF. CDR3 bases: TGTGCCAGCAGCTCCGGGGTCGGCAATGAGCAGTTCTTC. Complete variable domain (other parts from reference TRBV11-3 and TRBJ2-1): EAGVVQSPRYKIIEKKQPVAFWCNPISGHNTLYWYLQNLGQGPELLIRYENEEAVDDSQLPKDRFSAERLKGVDSTLKIQPAELGDSAVYLCASSSGVGNEQFFGPGTRLTVL.

The V call is TRBV5-4, the J call TRBJ2-7, with no clear D. Germline-derived CDR1 and CDR2 are SGHNT and YYREEE (reference sequence). The CDR3 runs to 14 residues. Trimming removed 3 bases from V and 8 bases from J, with 18 bases in between. The CDR3 coding sequence is TGTGCCAGCAGCTCTCCAAGGAGCCCCTGGCAGCAGTACTTC. Protein: CASSSPRSPWQQYF. Filled out from reference TRBV5-4 and TRBJ2-7, the complete variable domain reads ETGVTQSPTHLIKTRGQQVTLRCSSQSGHNTVSWYQQALGQGPQFIFQYYREEENGRGNFPPRFSGLQFPNYSSELNVNALELDDSALYLCASSSPRSPWQQYFGPGTRLTVT.

V usage is TRBV27 and J usage is TRBJ2-4; 7 bases align to TRBD2. This CDR3 comprises 17 residues. Germline assignment: CDR1 MNHEY and CDR2 SMNVEV (reference sequence). The V and J ends lost 6 bases and 1 base, in that order; junction bases with no gene match: 12. The DNA of the CDR3 is TGTGCCAGCAGCCCCGGACTAGGGTACAATGCCAAAAACATTCAGTACTTC. Protein: CASSPGLGYNAKNIQYF.

This clone was detected only once. The CDR3 DNA is TGTGCCAGCAGCCCAGGGGGCTACATAATGCCCAAGAGCAATGAGCAGTTCTTC. It yields the protein CASSPGGYIMPKSNEQFF. The chain employs TRBV3-1 (or the pseudogene TRBV3-2) and TRBJ2-1; 8 bases match TRBD1. CDR1 and CDR2 from the germline V gene are LGHDT and YNNKEL (reference sequence). The CDR3 has 18 amino acids. Trimming cost V 4 bases and J 6 bases; bases outside gene matches: 17.

Worth noting for this clone: Different DNA sequences within this sample yield the same CDR3. The chain carries TRBV7-9 and TRBJ2-5; the D is unclear. V was shortened by 1 base and J by 0 bases, with 9 bases between the two germline ends. Germline V gene sequence: CDR1 SEHNR, CDR2 FQNEAQ (reference sequence). The CDR3 loop spans 15 amino acids. CDR3 region: CASSLGLADQETQYF. The DNA for the CDR3 is TGTGCCAGCAGCTTAGGGCTGGCAGACCAAGAGACCCAGTACTTC.

V and J are TRBV28 and TRBJ1-1, with D perhaps matching TRBD1 (6 bases). The germline V gene has CDR1 MDHEN and CDR2 SYDVKM. V dropped 8 bases and J dropped 5 bases, with 18 bases sitting between them. This CDR3 is built from 14 residues. The CDR3 nucleotides are TGTGCCAGCGAGTATTGGGGGGGCAGAACTGAAGCTTTCTTT. Its protein product is CASEYWGGRTEAFF.

This chain links TRBV12-3 or TRBV12-4 with TRBJ1-6; no clear D. The V end lost 2 bases, the J end lost 8 bases, and 7 bases lay between the germline ends. This CDR3 contains 13 residues. CDR3 protein: CASSLSRDSPLHF. The CDR3 region has the DNA TGTGCCAGCAGTTTATCCCGGGATTCACCCCTCCACTTT.

This clone has only a few counts. The gene calls are TRBV10-3 and TRBJ1-1, with 8 nucleotides matching TRBD1. J gave up 7 bases and V 6 bases, and 7 bases lay outside the gene matches. This CDR3 is 13 amino acids long. The V gene's germline CDR1 is ENHRY and CDR2 SYGVKD. In nucleotides, the CDR3 is TGTGCCATCAGCGAGACAGGGGCCCGTGAAGCTTTCTTT. Translated, it gives CAISETGAREAFF.

This chain links TRBV15 with TRBJ1-2; tentatively, D is TRBD1 (5 bases). With 0 bases removed from V and 8 bases from J, the gap between germline ends came to 16 bases. The CDR3 consists of 15 residues. The germline gives CDR1 LNHNV, CDR2 YYDKDF (reference sequence). The CDR3 bases are TGTGCCACCAGCAGAGATTTCGGAAGGCGGGGCGGCTACACCTTC. Its translation is CATSRDFGRRGGYTF. Together with reference TRBV15 and TRBJ1-2, the CDR3 gives the full variable domain: DAMVIQNPRYQVTQFGKPVTLSCSQTLNHNVMYWYQQKSSQAPKLLFHYYDKDFNNEADTPDNFQSRRPNTSFCFLDIRSPGLGDTAMYLCATSRDFGRRGGYTFGSGTRLTVV.

The chain employs TRBV2 and TRBJ1-5, with 7 bases fitting TRBD1. This CDR3 region has 13 residues. J lost 7 bases, V lost 7 bases, and 7 bases had no gene match. Germline V gene data show CDR1 as SNHLY and CDR2 as FYNNEI. The CDR3: CASTDRARQPQHF. CDR3 DNA: TGTGCCAGCACCGACAGGGCCCGGCAGCCCCAGCATTTT.

The count of this clone is one. The rearrangement uses TRBV2 and TRBJ2-7; TRBD1 agrees at 12 bases. The junction had 7 bases not matched to a gene; V was cut back by 7 bases and J by 6 bases. The CDR3 is 14 residues long. Germline CDR1 reads SNHLY; CDR2 reads FYNNEI. CDR3 amino acids: CASKPGQGAGEQYF. The DNA of the CDR3 is TGTGCCAGCAAACCGGGACAGGGGGCGGGCGAGCAGTACTTC.

This clone was seen once. This chain uses TRBV19 with TRBJ1-6, with 7 positions matching TRBD1. The CDR3 sequence is 17 residues long. The J segment lost 3 bases and the V segment lost 8 bases, leaving 13 bases of the junction unmatched. Germline V lookup: CDR1 LNHDA, CDR2 SQIVND (reference sequence). CDR3 DNA: TGTGCCAGTGGCCGGGACAGCCTCTCGAGCTATAATTCACCCCTCCACTTT. It yields the protein CASGRDSLSSYNSPLHF.

The rearrangement joins TRBV6-6 to TRBJ2-7; 11 nucleotides match TRBD2. The CDR3 is made up of 14 amino acids. Germline V gene data show CDR1 as MNHNY and CDR2 as SVGAGI (reference sequence). V shed 6 bases and J 3 bases; nucleotides not matched to a gene: 4. CDR3 residues: CASSNLAGGYEQYF. CDR3 nucleotide sequence: TGTGCCAGCAGCAATCTAGCGGGGGGCTACGAGCAGTACTTC.

The chain links TRBV4-1 to TRBJ1-3; 9 bases are a match to TRBD1. The junction had 7 bases not matched to a gene; V was cut back by 4 bases and J by 3 bases. Germline V gene data show CDR1 as MGHRA and CDR2 as YSYEKL. This CDR3 has 16 amino acids. CDR3 residues: CASSPAGQGYGNTIYF. CDR3 nucleotide sequence: TGCGCCAGCAGCCCTGCGGGACAGGGATATGGAAACACCATATATTTT.